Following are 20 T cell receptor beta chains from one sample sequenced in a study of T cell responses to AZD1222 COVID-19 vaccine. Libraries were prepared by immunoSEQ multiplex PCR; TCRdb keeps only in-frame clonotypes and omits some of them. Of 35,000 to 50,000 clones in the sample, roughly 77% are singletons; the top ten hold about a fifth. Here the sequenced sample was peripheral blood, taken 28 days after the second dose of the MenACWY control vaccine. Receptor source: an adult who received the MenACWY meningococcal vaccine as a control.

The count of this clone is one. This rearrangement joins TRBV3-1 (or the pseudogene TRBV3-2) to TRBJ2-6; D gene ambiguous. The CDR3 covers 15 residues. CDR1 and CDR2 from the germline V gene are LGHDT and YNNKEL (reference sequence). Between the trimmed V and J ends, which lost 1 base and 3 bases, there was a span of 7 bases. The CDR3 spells CASSQGGSGANVLTF. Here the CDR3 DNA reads TGTGCCAGCAGCCAAGGGGGAAGTGGGGCCAACGTCCTGACTTTC.

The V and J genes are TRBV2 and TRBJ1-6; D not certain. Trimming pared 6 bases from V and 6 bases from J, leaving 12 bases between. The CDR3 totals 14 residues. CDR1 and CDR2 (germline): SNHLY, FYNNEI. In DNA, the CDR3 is TGTGCCAGCAGAGGAGACTCTAGTAATTCACCCCTCCACTTT. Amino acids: CASRGDSSNSPLHF.

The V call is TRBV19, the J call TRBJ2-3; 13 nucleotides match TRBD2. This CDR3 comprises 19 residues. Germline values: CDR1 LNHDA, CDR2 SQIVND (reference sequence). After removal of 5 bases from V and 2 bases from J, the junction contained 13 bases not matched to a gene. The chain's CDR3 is CASSPPTGLAGLLTDTQYF. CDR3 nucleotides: TGTGCCAGTAGTCCCCCCACGGGACTAGCGGGACTTCTCACAGATACGCAGTATTTT.

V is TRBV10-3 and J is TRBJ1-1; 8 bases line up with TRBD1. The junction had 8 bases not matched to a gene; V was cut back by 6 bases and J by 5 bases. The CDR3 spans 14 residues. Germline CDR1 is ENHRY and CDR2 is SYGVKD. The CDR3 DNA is TGTGCCATCAGCAAACAGGGGGGAGGAACTGAAGCTTTCTTT. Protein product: CAISKQGGGTEAFF.

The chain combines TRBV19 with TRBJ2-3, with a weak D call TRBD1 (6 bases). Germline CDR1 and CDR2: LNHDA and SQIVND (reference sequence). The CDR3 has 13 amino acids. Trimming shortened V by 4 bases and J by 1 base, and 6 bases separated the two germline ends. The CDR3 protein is CASSRGRTDTQYF. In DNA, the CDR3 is TGTGCCAGTAGTAGGGGGCGCACAGATACGCAGTATTTT.

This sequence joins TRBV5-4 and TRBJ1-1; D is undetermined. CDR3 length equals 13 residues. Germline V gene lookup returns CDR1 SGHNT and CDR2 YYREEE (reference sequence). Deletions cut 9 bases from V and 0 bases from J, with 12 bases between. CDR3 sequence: CATRVGVNTEAFF. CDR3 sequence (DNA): TGTGCCACCCGAGTTGGAGTGAACACTGAAGCTTTCTTT. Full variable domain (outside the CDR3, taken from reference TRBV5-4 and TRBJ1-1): ETGVTQSPTHLIKTRGQQVTLRCSSQSGHNTVSWYQQALGQGPQFIFQYYREEENGRGNFPPRFSGLQFPNYSSELNVNALELDDSALYLCATRVGVNTEAFFGQGTRLTVV.

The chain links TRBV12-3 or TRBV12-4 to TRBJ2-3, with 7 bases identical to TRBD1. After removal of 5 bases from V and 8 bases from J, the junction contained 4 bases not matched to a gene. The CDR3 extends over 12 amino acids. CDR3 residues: CASSPDRATQYF. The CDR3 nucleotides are TGTGCCAGCAGTCCAGACAGGGCTACGCAGTATTTT.

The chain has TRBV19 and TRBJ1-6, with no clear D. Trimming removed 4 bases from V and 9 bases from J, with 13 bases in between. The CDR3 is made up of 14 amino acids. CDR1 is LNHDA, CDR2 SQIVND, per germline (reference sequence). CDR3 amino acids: CASSTPVMGSPLHF. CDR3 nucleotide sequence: TGTGCCAGTAGTACCCCGGTGATGGGTTCACCCCTCCACTTT.

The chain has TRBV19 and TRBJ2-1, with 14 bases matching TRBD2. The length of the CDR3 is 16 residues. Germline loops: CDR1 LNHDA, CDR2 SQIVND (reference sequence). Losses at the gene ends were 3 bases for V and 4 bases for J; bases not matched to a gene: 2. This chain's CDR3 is CASSIGTSGSYNEQFF. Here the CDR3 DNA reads TGTGCCAGTAGTATCGGGACTAGCGGGAGTTACAATGAGCAGTTCTTC.

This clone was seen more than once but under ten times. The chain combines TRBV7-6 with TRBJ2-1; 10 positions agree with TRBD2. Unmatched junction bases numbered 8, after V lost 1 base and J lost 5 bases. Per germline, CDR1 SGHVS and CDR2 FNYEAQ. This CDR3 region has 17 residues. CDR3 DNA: TGTGCCAGCAGCTTAGAGGTAGCGGGGGGAAGTAACAATGAGCAGTTCTTC. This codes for CASSLEVAGGSNNEQFF.

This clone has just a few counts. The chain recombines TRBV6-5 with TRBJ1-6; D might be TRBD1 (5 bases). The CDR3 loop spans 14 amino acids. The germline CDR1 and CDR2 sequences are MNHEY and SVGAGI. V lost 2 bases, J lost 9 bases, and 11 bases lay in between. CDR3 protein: CASSYAGFGSPLHF. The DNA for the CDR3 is TGTGCCAGCAGTTACGCAGGGTTCGGTTCACCCCTCCACTTT.

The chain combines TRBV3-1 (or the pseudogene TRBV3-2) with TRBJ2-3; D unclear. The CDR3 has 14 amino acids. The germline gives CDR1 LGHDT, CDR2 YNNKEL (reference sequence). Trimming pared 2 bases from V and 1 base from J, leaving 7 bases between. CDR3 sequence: CASSQSDGTDTQYF. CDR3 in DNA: TGTGCCAGCAGCCAATCTGACGGCACAGATACGCAGTATTTT.

The CDR3 reads CASSARQGLSYNEQFF. DNA of the CDR3: TGTGCCAGTAGCGCGCGACAGGGCCTCTCCTACAATGAGCAGTTCTTC. The J gene is TRBJ2-1, the V gene TRBV19; 7 bases are shared with TRBD1. V dropped 6 bases and J dropped 0; count of bases not matched to a gene: 8. CDR3 length equals 16 residues. Looked up from germline, CDR1 is LNHDA and CDR2 is SQIVND (reference sequence).

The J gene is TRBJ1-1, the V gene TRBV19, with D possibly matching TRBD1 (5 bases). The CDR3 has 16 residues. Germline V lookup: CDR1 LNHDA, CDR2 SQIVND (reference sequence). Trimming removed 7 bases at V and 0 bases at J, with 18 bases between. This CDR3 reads CASKGSGTDMNTEAFF. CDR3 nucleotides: TGTGCCAGTAAGGGCTCCGGGACCGACATGAACACTGAAGCTTTCTTT.

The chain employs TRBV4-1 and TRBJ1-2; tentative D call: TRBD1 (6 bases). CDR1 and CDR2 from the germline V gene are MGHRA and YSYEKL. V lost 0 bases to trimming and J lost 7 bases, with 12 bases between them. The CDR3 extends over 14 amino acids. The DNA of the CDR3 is TGCGCCAGCAGCCAAGAGAGGGGGATAAGTGGCTACACCTTC. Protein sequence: CASSQERGISGYTF.

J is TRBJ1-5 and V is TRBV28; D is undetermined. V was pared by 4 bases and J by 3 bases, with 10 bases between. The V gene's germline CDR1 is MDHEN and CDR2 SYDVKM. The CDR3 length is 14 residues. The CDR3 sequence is CASSWYLPNQPQHF. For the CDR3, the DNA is TGTGCCAGCAGTTGGTACCTACCCAATCAGCCCCAGCATTTT.

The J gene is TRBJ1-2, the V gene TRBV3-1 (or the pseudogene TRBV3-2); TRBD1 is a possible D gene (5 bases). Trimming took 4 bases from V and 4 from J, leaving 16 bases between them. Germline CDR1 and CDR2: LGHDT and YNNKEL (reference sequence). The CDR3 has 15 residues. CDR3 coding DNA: TGTGCCAGCAGCCCGAATGACAGTGGAGGCTATGGCTACACCTTC. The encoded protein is CASSPNDSGGYGYTF.

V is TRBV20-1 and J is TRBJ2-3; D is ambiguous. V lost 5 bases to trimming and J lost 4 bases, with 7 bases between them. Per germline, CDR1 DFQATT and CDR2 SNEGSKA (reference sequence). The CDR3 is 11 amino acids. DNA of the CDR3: TGCAGTGCTCAAGTAGCAGATACGCAGTATTTT. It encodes CSAQVADTQYF.

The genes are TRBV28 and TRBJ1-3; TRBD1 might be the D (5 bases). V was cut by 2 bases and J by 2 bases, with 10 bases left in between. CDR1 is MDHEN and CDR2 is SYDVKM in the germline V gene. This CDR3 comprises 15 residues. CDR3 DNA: TGTGCCAGCAGTTTACTTTCCAGGGCTGGAAACACCATATATTTT. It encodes CASSLLSRAGNTIYF.

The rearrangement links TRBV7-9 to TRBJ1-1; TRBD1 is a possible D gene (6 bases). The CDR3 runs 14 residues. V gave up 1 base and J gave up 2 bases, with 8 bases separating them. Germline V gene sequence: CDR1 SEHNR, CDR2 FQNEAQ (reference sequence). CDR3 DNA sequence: TGTGCCAGCAGCTTAGGGACAGTAAACACTGAAGCTTTCTTT. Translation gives CASSLGTVNTEAFF. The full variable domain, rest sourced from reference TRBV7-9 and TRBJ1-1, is DTGVSQNPRHKITKRGQNVTFRCDPISEHNRLYWYRQTLGQGPEFLTYFQNEAQLEKSRLLSDRFSAERPKGSFSTLEIQRTEQGDSAMYLCASSLGTVNTEAFFGQGTRLTVV.